This T cell receptor beta chain was documented in a study of PD-1 blockade in classical Hodgkin lymphoma. Looking at the study overall: The study gave patients nivolumab 3 mg/kg intravenously every 2 weeks. Overall study results and limits: Those patients who began receiving nivolumab less than 1 year after ASCT had lower diversity, and they were excluded. Factors driving the repertoire differences, possibly disease activity or prior therapy, remain undefined.

Every patient had relapsed following autologous stem cell transplantation, and cohorts differed in brentuximab vedotin exposure. Best responses were complete response, partial response or progressive disease. The CDR3 is 14 amino acids. Trimming shortened V by 4 bases and J by 4 bases, and 13 bases separated the two germline ends. Germline lookup yields CDR1 SGHVS and CDR2 FQNEAQ. Method: immunoSEQ multiplex PCR; TCRdb's copy keeps in-frame clones and lacks some. The sample has 10,000 to 15,000 clones; about 91% are singletons. Turning to this clone: The antigen is undetermined.

The TCR comes from a human donor with classical Hodgkin lymphoma. Sequencing used peripheral blood mononuclear cells (PBMCs), obtained at baseline. The V gene is TRBV7-8, the J gene TRBJ2-5, with a possible D match to TRBD2 (6 bases). The CDR3, as DNA: TGTGCCAGCAGCTCGGGGCTGGGAGGAGAGACCCAGTACTTC. This gives the protein CASSSGLGGETQYF.